The 30 T cell receptor beta chains reported below all come from one sample, sequenced in a study of blood T cell repertoires in COVID-19. Here immunoSEQ multiplex PCR was the method, and the copy in TCRdb shows in-frame clones only, minus some. The sample records approximately 300,000 clones, around nine tenths being singletons. The specimen was PBMCs or T cells enriched from blood (not recorded which). Source of these receptors: a woman aged 30 to 39 who had recovered from COVID-19.

The chain is built from TRBV5-6 and TRBJ1-2, with D possibly TRBD1 on 6 matching bases. This CDR3 region has 14 residues. CDR1 and CDR2 from the germline V gene are SGHDT and YYEEEE. The V and J ends lost 4 bases and 1 base respectively, with 11 bases between them. The CDR3 loop is CASSPRTDNYGYTF. As DNA, the CDR3 is TGTGCCAGCAGCCCCCGGACAGATAACTATGGCTACACCTTC.

This chain connects TRBV4-2 to TRBJ2-2, with TRBD2 identical over 7 bases. The V segment lost 0 bases and the J segment 7 bases; nucleotides outside the gene matches: 11. The CDR3 is 17 amino acids. The germline V gene has CDR1 LGHNA and CDR2 YNFKEQ. In DNA, the CDR3 is TGTGCCAGCAGCCAAGATCCGAGAGCGGGAAGAGGCGGGGAGCTGTTTTTT. Its translation: CASSQDPRAGRGGELFF.

The rearrangement links TRBV6-6 to TRBJ2-1; D is perhaps TRBD1 (5 bases). CDR3 length: 14 residues. V was clipped by 2 bases and J by 8 bases, with 13 bases between them. The V gene's germline CDR1 is MNHNY and CDR2 SVGAGI (reference sequence). The CDR3 DNA reads TGTGCCAGCAGTTACGGGCAGGGTATCGATGAGCAGTTCTTC. Protein sequence: CASSYGQGIDEQFF.

The V gene is TRBV6-5, the J gene TRBJ2-7; maybe TRBD2 (6 bases). The germline V gene has CDR1 MNHEY and CDR2 SVGAGI. CDR3 length equals 13 residues. V lost 6 bases, J lost 2 bases, and 11 bases lay in between. The CDR3 nucleotides read TGTGCCAGCAGATGGGACTCCCCCTACGAGCAGTACTTC. Translated: CASRWDSPYEQYF.

This clone has just one count. Other DNA sequences from this sample encode an identical CDR3 as well. V gene TRBV11-1 combines with J gene TRBJ1-1, with 8 bases aligning to TRBD1. Germline V gene lookup returns CDR1 SGHAT and CDR2 FQDESV (reference sequence). The CDR3 runs to 15 residues. V shed 5 bases and J 4 bases; nucleotides not matched to a gene: 9. The CDR3 here is CASSTRQGSGTEAFF. In DNA, the CDR3 is TGTGCCAGCAGCACCAGACAGGGGTCTGGCACTGAAGCTTTCTTT. Based on the CDR3 plus reference TRBV11-1 and TRBJ1-1, the full variable domain is EAEVAQSPRYKITEKSQAVAFWCDPISGHATLYWYRQILGQGPELLVQFQDESVVDDSQLPKDRFSAERLKGVDSTLKIQPAELGDSAMYLCASSTRQGSGTEAFFGQGTRLTVV.

This clone occurred once. The chain carries TRBV2 and TRBJ2-1, with D possibly being TRBD2 (5 bases). The V end lost 7 bases, the J end lost 3 bases, and 10 bases lay between the germline ends. Germline CDR1 is SNHLY and CDR2 is FYNNEI. The CDR3 runs 13 residues. For the CDR3, the DNA is TGTGCCAGCATCCGGGAAAGCTACAATGAGCAGTTCTTC. As protein: CASIRESYNEQFF.

This CDR3 is CASSTEQETQYF. The CDR3, as DNA: TGTGCCAGTTCAACAGAACAAGAGACCCAGTACTTC. The chain couples TRBV19 to TRBJ2-5, with D unresolved. The V and J ends lost 8 bases and 2 bases respectively, with 9 bases between them. The CDR3 runs to 12 residues. Germline CDR1 and CDR2: LNHDA and SQIVND (reference sequence).

On this clone: This sample also contains other DNA sequences that code for the same CDR3. V and J are TRBV19 and TRBJ2-7; perhaps TRBD1 as D (6 bases). Germline CDR1 and CDR2: LNHDA and SQIVND (reference sequence). The CDR3 has 15 amino acids. Deletions cut 4 bases from V and 1 base from J, with 14 bases between. DNA of the CDR3: TGTGCCAGTAGTAGAAGGGTAGGGGGTTCCTACGAGCAGTACTTC. Amino acid sequence: CASSRRVGGSYEQYF. Using reference TRBV19 and TRBJ2-7 for the parts outside the CDR3, the full variable domain is DGGITQSPKYLFRKEGQNVTLSCEQNLNHDAMYWYRQDPGQGLRLIYYSQIVNDFQKGDIAEGYSVSREKKESFPLTVTSAQKNPTAFYLCASSRRVGGSYEQYFGPGTRLTVT.

This chain connects TRBV12-3 or TRBV12-4 to TRBJ2-7, with a weak D call TRBD1 (6 bases). The CDR3 is 13 residues long. Trimming pared 7 bases from V and 1 base from J, leaving 11 bases between. The CDR3 reads CASTEQGSYEQYF. DNA for the CDR3: TGTGCCAGCACCGAACAGGGATCCTACGAGCAGTACTTC.

Remarks on this clone: The sample contains more than one DNA sequence encoding this CDR3. The chain uses TRBV6-5 and TRBJ1-2, with 7 bases lining up with TRBD1. Germline V gene lookup returns CDR1 MNHEY and CDR2 SVGAGI. Losses at the gene ends were 4 bases for V and 5 bases for J; bases not matched to a gene: 4. This CDR3 has 13 residues. The DNA for the CDR3 is TGTGCCAGCAGTTTGGACAGGAGATATGGCTACACCTTC. Translating gives CASSLDRRYGYTF.

The chain recombines TRBV27 with TRBJ2-1, with 8 bases matching TRBD2. Germline CDR1 MNHEY, CDR2 SMNVEV (reference sequence). This CDR3 contains 15 residues. V trimming: 3 bases; J trimming: 7 bases; junction bases outside the gene matches: 8. The CDR3 coding sequence is TGTGCCAGCAGTTTTTGGCGGGGGGATTTGAATGAGCAGTTCTTC. Translation gives CASSFWRGDLNEQFF.

V gene TRBV7-2 combines with J gene TRBJ1-1, with unresolved D. The CDR3 runs to 13 residues. The V end was cut by 4 bases, the J end by 0 bases, with 6 bases between. Germline V gene lookup returns CDR1 SGHTA and CDR2 FQGNSA. CDR3: CASSSHMNTEAFF. Written as DNA, the CDR3 is TGTGCCAGCAGCTCCCACATGAACACTGAAGCTTTCTTT.

The chain is built from TRBV15 and TRBJ1-2, with 7 bases lining up with TRBD1. Germline V lookup: CDR1 LNHNV, CDR2 YYDKDF (reference sequence). The CDR3 runs to 13 residues. After removal of 3 bases from V and 3 bases from J, the junction contained 1 base not matched to a gene. This CDR3 is CATSSGTDYGYTF. The CDR3 bases are TGTGCCACCAGCAGCGGGACAGACTATGGCTACACCTTC.

The chain employs TRBV10-1 and TRBJ1-4; no clear D. The CDR3 spans 14 residues. Trimming took 0 bases from V and 3 from J, leaving 5 bases between them. The germline CDR1 and CDR2 sequences are WNHNN and SYGVQD (reference sequence). CDR3 protein: CASSESTANEKLFF. In nucleotides, the CDR3 is TGCGCCAGCAGTGAGTCCACAGCTAATGAAAAACTGTTTTTT.

In DNA form, the CDR3 reads TGTGCCATCAAGGAGGGCCAAACCGAGCAGTACTTC. It translates to CAIKEGQTEQYF. This rearrangement joins TRBV10-3 to TRBJ2-7; TRBD2 might be the D (6 bases). Germline values: CDR1 ENHRY, CDR2 SYGVKD. V lost 7 bases and J lost 6, with 13 bases in between. CDR3 size: 12 residues.

The gene calls are TRBV5-1 and TRBJ2-7, with a weak D call TRBD2 (6 bases). The CDR3 sequence is 16 residues long. Germline V lookup: CDR1 SGHRS, CDR2 YFSETQ. The V end lost 4 bases, the J end lost 0 bases, and 17 bases lay between the germline ends. CDR3 loop: CASSPEPSALSYEQYF. The CDR3 bases are TGCGCCAGCAGCCCGGAACCTAGCGCCCTCTCCTACGAGCAGTACTTC.

The chain employs TRBV4-1 and TRBJ2-3; 9 nucleotides line up with TRBD2. Germline loops: CDR1 MGHRA, CDR2 YSYEKL. The CDR3 runs 19 residues. The ends lost 4 bases at V and 0 bases at J; junction bases unmatched: 14. CDR3: CASSPRTSANPSSTDTQYF. CDR3 sequence (DNA): TGCGCCAGCAGCCCGAGGACTAGCGCAAATCCTTCTAGCACAGATACGCAGTATTTT.

This clone was counted once. The chain joins TRBV6-5 to TRBJ2-7; D gene uncertain. The CDR3 is made up of 13 amino acids. With 0 bases removed from V and 3 bases from J, the gap between germline ends came to 6 bases. CDR1 is MNHEY, CDR2 SVGAGI, per germline. This chain's CDR3 is CASSYSNSYEQYF. The CDR3 nucleotides are TGTGCCAGCAGTTACTCGAACAGCTACGAGCAGTACTTC.

This chain joins TRBV11-2 and TRBJ2-7, with 8 bases that match TRBD1. The germline V gene has CDR1 SGHAT and CDR2 FQNNGV. V lost 4 bases, J lost 4 bases, and 3 bases stayed unmatched. There are 13 residues in the CDR3. The CDR3 region is CASSSYRGYEQYF. The DNA for the CDR3 is TGTGCCAGCAGCTCATACAGGGGGTACGAGCAGTACTTC.

The chain carries TRBV11-2 and TRBJ2-7; unclear D gene. This CDR3 spans 16 amino acids. The V end was cut by 1 base, the J end by 1 base, with 14 bases between. Germline V gives CDR1 SGHAT, CDR2 FQNNGV. The CDR3 DNA is TGTGCCAGCAGCTTAGTTGACGGAGAGTTTTCCTACGAGCAGTACTTC. Residues: CASSLVDGEFSYEQYF.

The chain recombines TRBV10-1 with TRBJ2-1, with TRBD2 as a possible D gene (5 bases). The CDR3 runs to 13 residues. Germline V gives CDR1 WNHNN, CDR2 SYGVQD (reference sequence). V dropped 0 bases and J dropped 13 bases, with 13 bases sitting between them. The CDR3 region is CASSESGVAPQFF. CDR3 nucleotide sequence: TGCGCCAGCAGTGAGTCTGGGGTAGCGCCCCAGTTCTTC.

This chain uses TRBV6-6 with TRBJ1-6, with 9 bases identical to TRBD1. CDR3 size: 14 residues. CDR1 and CDR2 from the germline V gene are MNHNY and SVGAGI (reference sequence). J gave up 7 bases and V 5 bases, and 3 bases lay outside the gene matches. CDR3 loop: CASSRTGENSPLHF. As DNA, the CDR3 is TGTGCCAGCAGTCGGACAGGGGAGAATTCACCCCTCCACTTT.

The rearrangement joins TRBV15 to TRBJ1-6; tentatively, D is TRBD1 (6 bases). The V gene lost 3 bases and the J gene lost 7 bases, with 13 bases spanning the gap. The CDR3 has 15 residues. CDR1 is LNHNV, CDR2 YYDKDF, per germline (reference sequence). The CDR3 loop is CATSSEAGDNSPLHF. CDR3 nucleotides: TGTGCCACCAGCAGTGAGGCAGGGGACAATTCACCCCTCCACTTT.

V usage is TRBV9 and J usage is TRBJ1-6; 7 bases match TRBD1. V trimming: 4 bases; J trimming: 10 bases; junction bases outside the gene matches: 8. The CDR3 consists of 14 residues. Germline CDR1 and CDR2: SGDLS and YYNGEE. The chain's CDR3 is CASSPTGVRSPLHF. In DNA form, the CDR3 reads TGTGCCAGCAGCCCTACAGGGGTTAGGTCACCCCTCCACTTT.

This chain uses TRBV11-2 with TRBJ2-7; D gene ambiguous. Per germline, CDR1 SGHAT and CDR2 FQNNGV. The CDR3 has 11 residues. The ends were cut back, 4 bases at V and 1 base at J, with 2 bases in the middle. CDR3 loop: CASSSSYEQYF. The DNA of the CDR3 is TGTGCCAGCAGCTCTTCCTACGAGCAGTACTTC.

The chain combines TRBV6-2 or TRBV6-3 with TRBJ2-7; weak D call: TRBD1 (6 bases). The CDR3 is made up of 14 amino acids. Trimming stripped 2 bases from V and 3 bases from J, with 11 bases between. CDR1 MNHEY and CDR2 SVGEGT come from the germline V gene. The CDR3 bases are TGTGCCAGCAGTTACCACGGGACATTCTACGAGCAGTACTTC. Amino acid sequence: CASSYHGTFYEQYF.

CDR3 in amino acids: CASSSPSGRFGEADTQYF. The CDR3 bases are TGTGCCAGCAGCTCCCCCAGCGGGAGGTTTGGTGAAGCAGATACGCAGTATTTT. The V and J genes are TRBV5-5 and TRBJ2-3; 9 bases are a match to TRBD2. Germline V gene lookup returns CDR1 SGHKS and CDR2 YYEKEE (reference sequence). This CDR3 comprises 18 residues. J lost 4 bases, V lost 3 bases, and 15 bases had no gene match.

The J gene is TRBJ1-3, the V gene TRBV4-1, with D unclear. Germline V gives CDR1 MGHRA, CDR2 YSYEKL. The CDR3 sequence is 16 residues long. V dropped 4 bases and J dropped 0 bases, with 13 bases sitting between them. Here the CDR3 DNA reads TGCGCCAGCAGCCCAAACACGGGGAGCTCTGGAAACACCATATATTTT. It codes for CASSPNTGSSGNTIYF.

The chain recombines TRBV5-1 with TRBJ2-3; 11 bases agree with TRBD1. From germline, CDR1 is SGHRS and CDR2 YFSETQ. CDR3 length: 15 residues. The junction had 3 bases not matched to a gene; V was cut back by 2 bases and J by 4 bases. The CDR3 reads CASSFRTGGADTQYF. The DNA of the CDR3 is TGCGCCAGCAGCTTCCGGACAGGGGGCGCAGATACGCAGTATTTT.

J is TRBJ2-7 and V is TRBV2; D possibly corresponds to TRBD1 (5 bases). Germline values: CDR1 SNHLY, CDR2 FYNNEI. V dropped 7 bases and J dropped 2 bases, with 12 bases sitting between them. The CDR3 extends over 13 amino acids. The CDR3 region has the DNA TGTGCCAGCACGAGGCAGGGCCCCTACGAGCAGTACTTC. Translating it yields CASTRQGPYEQYF.